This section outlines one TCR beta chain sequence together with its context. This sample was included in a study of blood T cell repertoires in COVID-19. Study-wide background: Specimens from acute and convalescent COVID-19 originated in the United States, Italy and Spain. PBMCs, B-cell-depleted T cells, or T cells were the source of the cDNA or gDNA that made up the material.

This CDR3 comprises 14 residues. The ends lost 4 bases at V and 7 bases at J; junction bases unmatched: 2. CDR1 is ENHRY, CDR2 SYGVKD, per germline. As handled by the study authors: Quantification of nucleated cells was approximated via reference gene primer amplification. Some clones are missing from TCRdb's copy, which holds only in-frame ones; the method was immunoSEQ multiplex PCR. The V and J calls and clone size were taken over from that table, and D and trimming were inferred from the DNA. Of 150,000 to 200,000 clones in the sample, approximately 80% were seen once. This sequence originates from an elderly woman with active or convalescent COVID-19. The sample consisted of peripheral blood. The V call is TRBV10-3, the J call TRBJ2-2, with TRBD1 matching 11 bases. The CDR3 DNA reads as TGTGCCATCAGTGGGACAGGGGGCATCGGGGAGCTGTTTTTT. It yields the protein CAISGTGGIGELFF.